Each of the 10 T cell receptor beta chains below was sequenced from the same sample in a study of blood T cell repertoires in COVID-19. Clones were sequenced by immunoSEQ multiplex PCR, and TCRdb holds only the in-frame ones, with some missing. This sample yields under 85,000 clones, of which around four fifths are seen a single time; about 42% belongs to the top ten. The specimen sequenced was peripheral blood. Receptor source: an elderly man with active or convalescent COVID-19.

This chain connects TRBV6-1 to TRBJ1-1, with D uncertain. Trimming pared 2 bases from V and 4 bases from J, leaving 8 bases between. Germline CDR1 MNHNS, CDR2 SASEGT. There are 13 residues in the CDR3. The CDR3 nucleotides read TGTGCCAGCAGTGAAATGCGAGGCACTGAAGCTTTCTTT. Translation: CASSEMRGTEAFF.

CDR3 sequence (DNA): TGTGCCAGCAGTGACTCGGGGACAGAAGCGGGCTACACCTTC. Its translation: CASSDSGTEAGYTF. V gene TRBV6-4 combines with J gene TRBJ1-2; the match to TRBD1 covers 7 bases. Germline values: CDR1 MRHNA, CDR2 SNTAGT. The CDR3 extends over 14 amino acids. V gave up 0 bases and J gave up 8 bases; unmatched junction bases: 6.

The V gene is TRBV6-1, the J gene TRBJ1-4; 7 nucleotides agree with TRBD1. The CDR3 has 15 residues. V shed 2 bases, J shed 5 bases, and the junction held 5 bases outside the gene matches. In germline, CDR1 is MNHNS, CDR2 SASEGT. Here the CDR3 DNA reads TGTGCCAGCAGTGAACCCGGGACAGTAAATGAAAAACTGTTTTTT. This codes for CASSEPGTVNEKLFF.

The rearrangement uses TRBV3-1 (or the pseudogene TRBV3-2) and TRBJ2-6; TRBD2 is a possible D gene (7 bases). Trimming shortened V by 4 bases and J by 0 bases, and 19 bases separated the two germline ends. CDR1 is LGHDT, CDR2 YNNKEL, per germline (reference sequence). The CDR3 totals 19 residues. This chain's CDR3 is CASSPEVRGALSGANVLTF. For the CDR3, the DNA is TGTGCCAGCAGCCCTGAGGTTCGGGGGGCCCTCTCTGGGGCCAACGTCCTGACTTTC.

The chain employs TRBV2 and TRBJ2-7; TRBD2 aligns across 13 bases. Germline V lookup: CDR1 SNHLY, CDR2 FYNNEI. V gave up 5 bases and J gave up 5 bases; unmatched junction bases: 6. This CDR3 is built from 15 residues. The CDR3 region has the DNA TGTGCCAGCAGTTTACTAGCGGGAGGGCGGAACGAGCAGTACTTC. Its translation: CASSLLAGGRNEQYF.

This sequence joins TRBV7-9 and TRBJ1-1; D may be TRBD1 (5 bases). V shed 3 bases and J shed 0 bases, with 8 bases lying between them. The CDR3 is made up of 14 amino acids. Germline values: CDR1 SEHNR, CDR2 FQNEAQ (reference sequence). Here the CDR3 reads CASSFGGLNTEAFF. The CDR3 nucleotides are TGTGCCAGCAGCTTCGGGGGGTTGAACACTGAAGCTTTCTTT.

In this sample, this clone turned up once. J is TRBJ2-3 and V is TRBV4-3, with D maybe TRBD2 (5 bases). V lost 1 base and J 8 bases, leaving 7 bases between the germline ends. Germline loops: CDR1 LGHNA, CDR2 YSLEER. The CDR3 is made up of 12 amino acids. The CDR3 coding sequence is TGCGCCAGCAGCCAAGGGACTGGTACGCAGTATTTT. Translation gives CASSQGTGTQYF.

This clone has a single count. V gene TRBV7-9 combines with J gene TRBJ1-6; TRBD1 might be the D (5 bases). The germline gives CDR1 SEHNR, CDR2 FQNEAQ (reference sequence). Trimming cost V 5 bases and J 7 bases, with 15 bases left between them. This CDR3 spans 15 amino acids. CDR3 amino acids: CASSHPREGNSPLHF. The CDR3 DNA is TGTGCCAGCAGCCACCCCAGGGAAGGGAATTCACCCCTCCACTTT.

V is TRBV1 and J is TRBJ2-3; the DNA was not compared with TRBD2, the D call given in the table. TRBV1 is flagged as a pseudogene. The CDR3 contains 14 residues. The CDR3: CTSTGTSEPDTQYF. CDR3 in DNA: TGCACCAGCACTGGGACTAGCGAGCCAGATACGCAGTATTTT.

The chain uses TRBV19 and TRBJ2-2; D is ambiguous. Germline CDR1 is LNHDA and CDR2 is SQIVND (reference sequence). The CDR3 totals 14 residues. Trimming removed 5 bases from V and 1 base from J, with 8 bases in between. CDR3 DNA sequence: TGTGCCAGTAGTGTGACGGGGAACACCGGGGAGCTGTTTTTT. As protein: CASSVTGNTGELFF.